This T cell receptor beta chain was captured by sequencing in a study of cytotoxic CD8 clonotypes in ibrutinib-treated CLL. Sequenced by immunoSEQ multiplex PCR; TCRdb stores in-frame clones only, minus some. The top ten hold 11% of the sample, which has 200,000 to 250,000 clones, about four fifths seen once. V lost 4 bases and J 3 bases, leaving 13 bases between the germline ends. Germline V gene sequence: CDR1 MNHNS, CDR2 SASEGT. The CDR3 sequence is 14 residues long. Study conclusions and caveats: Ibrutinib response saw clonality rise, and progression saw it return toward baseline.

Note on this clone: The antigen is not known.

This sample comprised PBMCs, obtained after 12 months of ibrutinib treatment. The TCR sequence derives from a human donor with chronic lymphocytic leukemia. J is TRBJ2-7 and V is TRBV6-1; unclear D gene. The CDR3 loop is CASSGRKFSYEQYF. DNA for the CDR3: TGTGCCAGCAGTGGGCGAAAGTTCAGCTACGAGCAGTACTTC.